The rows below give T cell receptor beta chains drawn from one sample of a study of T cell repertoires in cytomegalovirus infection. Their antigen targets remain unknown. MiXCR was run by TCRdb on the reads, yielding one entry per CDR3 protein. The repertoire holds 340,000 or so distinct CDR3 sequences, with around 25% as singletons. The material was cultured PBMCs, obtained from culture after CMV antigen stimulation. The receptors shown here come from a human donor in good health (CMV status not recorded). Some clones in this sample may be carry-over from other donors' samples. Each CDR3 is given with its conserved first and last residue. Fields, in order: D gene, J gene, clone size, V gene, CDR3 DNA, CDR3 protein. D genes are given only for firm matches. Where a row states a size, it is once, few, many or the class of an expanded clone; other rows omit it.

NA | TRBJ2-3 | few | TRBV5-4 | TGTGCCAGCAGCTTGGAGGATGCCACAGATACGCAGTATTTT | CASSLEDATDTQYF
NA | TRBJ2-1 | many | TRBV7-6 | TGTGCCAGCAGCCCAGACCACAATGAGCAGTTCTTC | CASSPDHNEQFF
TRBD1 | TRBJ2-3 | few | TRBV24-1 | TGTGCCACCAGTGATTCAACAGGGGCTGGTACGCAGTATTTT | CATSDSTGAGTQYF
TRBD1 | TRBJ1-5 | NA | TRBV5-6 | TGTGCCAGCAGTCTGGACAGGACCAATCAGCCCCAGCATTTT | CASSLDRTNQPQHF
NA | TRBJ1-2 | few | TRBV7-9 | TGTGCCAGCAGCTTAGGCAGCACAGGGCCGACCGGCTATGGCTACACCTTC | CASSLGSTGPTGYGYTF
NA | TRBJ1-1 | NA | TRBV15 | TGTGCCACCAGCAGAGATCGAGGCAACCTATTGAACACTGAAGCTTTCTTT | CATSRDRGNLLNTEAFF
NA | TRBJ1-1 | few | TRBV29-1 | TGCAGCGTGGGACGATTCATGAACACTGAAGCTTTCTTT | CSVGRFMNTEAFF
NA | TRBJ2-1 | NA | TRBV29-1 | TGCAGCGCCGGAAGACTAGGTCGGGATAACAATGAGCAGTTCTTC | CSAGRLGRDNNEQFF
NA | TRBJ2-3 | NA | TRBV20-1 | TGCAGTGCTAGAATTAGTGACTTCTCGGCAGATACGCAGTATTTT | CSARISDFSADTQYF
NA | TRBJ2-5 | NA | TRBV11-2 | TGTGCCAGCAGCTTTGGTGAGGAAGAGACCCAGTACTTC | CASSFGEEETQYF
NA | TRBJ1-5 | many | TRBV7-2 | TGTGCCAGCAGCCACCTCGGGTGGAATCAGCCCCAGCATTTT | CASSHLGWNQPQHF
TRBD2 | TRBJ2-3 | NA | TRBV7-2 | TGTGCCAGCACCCCAAATAGCGGGAGCACAGATACGCAGTATTTT | CASTPNSGSTDTQYF
NA | TRBJ2-5 | NA | TRBV7-2 | TGTGCCAGCAGCGGGGGTGGGACCCAGTACTTC | CASSGGGTQYF
NA | TRBJ2-5 | NA | TRBV12-5 | TGTGCTAGTGCCATGGGACCGGGGGAGACCCAGTACTTC | CASAMGPGETQYF
NA | TRBJ2-3 | NA | TRBV2 | TGTGCCAGCTTTATAAGTGGGGATACGCAGTATTTT | CASFISGDTQYF
NA | TRBJ2-5 | few | TRBV7-7 | TGTGCCAGCAGCAAGGGCCCAGGGACGGGTCAAGAGACCCAGTACTTC | CASSKGPGTGQETQYF
TRBD1 | TRBJ1-1 | NA | TRBV7-6 | TGTGCCAGCAGCGCCGGGACAGGGGTGAACACTGAAGCTTTCTTT | CASSAGTGVNTEAFF
NA | TRBJ2-2 | many | TRBV14 | TGTGCCAGCAGCCGGCTTATCACCGGGGAGCTGTTTTTT | CASSRLITGELFF